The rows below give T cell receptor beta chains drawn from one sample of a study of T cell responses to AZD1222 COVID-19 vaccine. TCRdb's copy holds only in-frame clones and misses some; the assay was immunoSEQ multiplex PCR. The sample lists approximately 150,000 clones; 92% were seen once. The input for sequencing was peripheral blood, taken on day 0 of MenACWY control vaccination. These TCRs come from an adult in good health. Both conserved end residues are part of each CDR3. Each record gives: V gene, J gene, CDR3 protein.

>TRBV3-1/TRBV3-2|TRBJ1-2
CASSPLSDSYGYTF
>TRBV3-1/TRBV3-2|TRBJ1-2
CASSPGRSYTF
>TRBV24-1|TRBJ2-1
CATSDQQGKGSYNEQFF
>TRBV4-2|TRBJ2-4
CASSQTTGRDIQYF
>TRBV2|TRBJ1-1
CASSGHDRVEAFF
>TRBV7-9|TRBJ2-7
CASSLSRSSYEQYF
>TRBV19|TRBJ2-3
CAVGTSGTDTQYF
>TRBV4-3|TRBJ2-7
CASSQETSPNYEQYF
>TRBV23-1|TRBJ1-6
CASSQGRGRGNSPLHF
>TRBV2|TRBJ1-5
CASSLYRDQPQHF
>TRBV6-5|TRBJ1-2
CASSGDRTGGYTF
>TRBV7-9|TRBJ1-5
CASSISYQPQHF
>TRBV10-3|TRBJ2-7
CATQGMGTYEQYF
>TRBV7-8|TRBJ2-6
CASSSKRSVSYSGANVLTF
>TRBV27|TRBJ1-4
CASSGRATNEKLFF
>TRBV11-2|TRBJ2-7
CASSPRPYEQYF
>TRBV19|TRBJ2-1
CASTPMTSGPYNEQFF
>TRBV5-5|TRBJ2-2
CASNYLPTDTTGELFF
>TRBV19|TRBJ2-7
CASSVGLQGEQYF
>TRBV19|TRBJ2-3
CASSPLRDSTDTQYF
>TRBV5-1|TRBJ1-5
CASSGGEIDQPQHF
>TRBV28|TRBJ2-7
CASSTPQTSGMGAQYF
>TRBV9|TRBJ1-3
CASSVEIWADSGNTIYF
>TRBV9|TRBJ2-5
CASSRELVETQYF
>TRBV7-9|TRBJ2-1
CASSPTTSGSKNEQFF
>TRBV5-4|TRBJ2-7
CASSLVQGAGEQYF
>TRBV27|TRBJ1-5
CASSFSQGNQPQHF
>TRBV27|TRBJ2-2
CASRDRLNTGELFF
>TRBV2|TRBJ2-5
CASSPMPGEETQYF